Shown below are 23 T cell receptor beta chains from a single sample sequenced in a study of T cell responses to AZD1222 COVID-19 vaccine. TCRdb's table, derived via immunoSEQ multiplex PCR, lists solely in-frame clones and lacks some. The sample lists over 110,000 clones, about nine tenths occurring once. The sequencing used peripheral blood, collected 28 days after the second AZD1222 dose. The receptors were gathered from an adult who received the AZD1222 COVID-19 vaccine.

This sequence joins TRBV19 and TRBJ1-5; TRBD1 aligns across 8 bases. The germline CDR1 and CDR2 sequences are LNHDA and SQIVND (reference sequence). Trimming cost V 7 bases and J 6 bases; bases outside gene matches: 8. The CDR3 length is 14 residues. CDR3 in amino acids: CASMRRQGSQPQHF. In DNA, the CDR3 is TGTGCCAGTATGCGGAGACAGGGGAGTCAGCCCCAGCATTTT. The full variable domain, rest sourced from reference TRBV19 and TRBJ1-5, is DGGITQSPKYLFRKEGQNVTLSCEQNLNHDAMYWYRQDPGQGLRLIYYSQIVNDFQKGDIAEGYSVSREKKESFPLTVTSAQKNPTAFYLCASMRRQGSQPQHFGDGTRLSIL.

The chain uses TRBV27 and TRBJ2-7; D possibly corresponds to TRBD1 (5 bases). CDR1 is MNHEY, CDR2 SMNVEV, per germline (reference sequence). The ends were cut back, 6 bases at V and 0 bases at J, with 12 bases in the middle. The CDR3 totals 14 residues. CDR3 sequence: CASRENRLSYEQYF. The DNA of the CDR3 is TGTGCCAGCAGAGAAAACAGGCTCTCCTACGAGCAGTACTTC.

V gene TRBV3-1 (or the pseudogene TRBV3-2) combines with J gene TRBJ2-5, with no clear D. Trimming shortened V by 1 base and J by 5 bases, and 11 bases separated the two germline ends. The CDR3 is made up of 14 amino acids. Germline CDR1 and CDR2: LGHDT and YNNKEL (reference sequence). The CDR3 DNA follows: TGTGCCAGCAGCCAAGCCCAGCTAAGGGAGACCCAGTACTTC. It translates to CASSQAQLRETQYF.

The chain is built from TRBV18 and TRBJ2-1; a possible D gene is TRBD1 (6 bases). The CDR3 covers 15 residues. V was cut by 1 base and J by 3 bases, with 10 bases left in between. Looked up from germline, CDR1 is KGHSH and CDR2 is LQKENI. The CDR3 DNA reads as TGTGCCAGCTCACCACAGGGGGTGGTCTACAATGAGCAGTTCTTC. Translated: CASSPQGVVYNEQFF.

This rearrangement joins TRBV21-1 to TRBJ1-4; whether TRBD1, the table's D call, matches the DNA was not checked. TRBV21-1 is a listed pseudogene. The CDR3 sequence is 20 residues long. CDR3 residues: CASSKGGGGATFPTNEKLFF. The CDR3 region has the DNA TGTGCCAGCAGCAAAGGGGGCGGTGGGGCCACATTTCCAACTAATGAAAAACTGTTTTTT.

The chain recombines TRBV7-2 with TRBJ1-5; D is unresolved. V was pared by 5 bases and J by 7 bases, with 12 bases between. The CDR3 has 13 residues. Per the germline V gene, CDR1 is SGHTA and CDR2 is FQGNSA. The CDR3 coding sequence is TGTGCCAGCAGCGCAAATACTCGGCAGCCCCAGCATTTT. Protein sequence: CASSANTRQPQHF.

This chain connects TRBV23-1 to TRBJ1-1, with 7 bases that match TRBD1. Being an ORF, TRBV23-1 has a function that is uncertain. V lost 2 bases to trimming and J lost 5 bases; unmatched junction nucleotides: 8. The CDR3 sequence is 15 residues long. The DNA of the CDR3 is TGCGCCAGCAGTCAAGCTCAGGGGGTACGGACTGAAGCTTTCTTT. Translating gives CASSQAQGVRTEAFF.

The V call is TRBV28, the J call TRBJ2-7, with TRBD2 matching over 8 bases. From germline, CDR1 is MDHEN and CDR2 SYDVKM. This CDR3 is built from 16 residues. V was pared by 7 bases and J by 1 base, with 12 bases of the junction left unmatched. CDR3 in DNA: TGTGCCAGCACCCCGGGGGGAGCGGGAGCGTCCTACGAGCAGTACTTC. Amino acids: CASTPGGAGASYEQYF.

The chain couples TRBV19 to TRBJ2-3, with no clear D. CDR3 length: 18 amino acids. Germline V gene sequence: CDR1 LNHDA, CDR2 SQIVND (reference sequence). V lost 3 bases and J 3 bases, leaving 22 bases between the germline ends. This chain's CDR3 is CASSMLSPRLSATDTQYF. CDR3 sequence (DNA): TGTGCCAGTAGTATGCTTAGCCCTCGTTTGAGCGCAACAGATACGCAGTATTTT. The full variable domain, rest sourced from reference TRBV19 and TRBJ2-3, is DGGITQSPKYLFRKEGQNVTLSCEQNLNHDAMYWYRQDPGQGLRLIYYSQIVNDFQKGDIAEGYSVSREKKESFPLTVTSAQKNPTAFYLCASSMLSPRLSATDTQYFGPGTRLTVL.

The genes are TRBV19 and TRBJ1-3; D unresolved. The CDR3 is made up of 15 amino acids. The germline V gene has CDR1 LNHDA and CDR2 SQIVND (reference sequence). V was trimmed by 3 bases and J by 0 bases, leaving 9 bases between them. The CDR3 nucleotides read TGTGCCAGTAGTATGGGTACCTTCTCTGGAAACACCATATATTTT. The encoded protein is CASSMGTFSGNTIYF.

This clone was observed once. V and J are TRBV15 and TRBJ1-2; the match to TRBD1 covers 8 bases. Losses at the gene ends were 1 base for V and 4 bases for J; bases not matched to a gene: 5. Germline lookup yields CDR1 LNHNV and CDR2 YYDKDF (reference sequence). The CDR3 is 15 amino acids. The CDR3: CATSRARQGSYGYTF. The CDR3 nucleotides read TGTGCCACCAGCAGAGCCCGACAGGGGAGCTATGGCTACACCTTC.

V gene TRBV30 combines with J gene TRBJ2-1; TRBD1 or TRBD2 may be the D gene (5 bases each). The ends were cut back, 4 bases at V and 12 bases at J, with 13 bases in the middle. The germline V gene encodes CDR1 GTSNPN and CDR2 SVGIG (reference sequence). This CDR3 has 11 residues. The CDR3 loop is CAWKTGPGQFF. CDR3 sequence (DNA): TGTGCCTGGAAAACGGGACCTGGGCAGTTCTTC.

The rearrangement links TRBV5-6 to TRBJ2-2, with D possibly TRBD1 on 6 matching bases. The germline V gene encodes CDR1 SGHDT and CDR2 YYEEEE. V was pared by 4 bases and J by 1 base, with 14 bases between. The CDR3 has 16 residues. DNA for the CDR3: TGTGCCAGCAGCCGAGGACAGCTTCTGAACACCGGGGAGCTGTTTTTT. This encodes CASSRGQLLNTGELFF.

This chain links TRBV4-3 with TRBJ2-1; 7 nucleotides agree with TRBD1. The CDR3 covers 18 residues. J gave up 7 bases and V 0 bases, and 15 bases lay outside the gene matches. CDR1 and CDR2 (germline): LGHNA, YSLEER. CDR3 DNA: TGCGCCAGCAGCCAAGATTTCGAGGACAGGTTCTTCGATAATGAGCAGTTCTTC. Its translation is CASSQDFEDRFFDNEQFF.

J is TRBJ1-5 and V is TRBV28, with D possibly TRBD1 on 6 matching bases. The CDR3 runs 15 residues. V lost 2 bases, J lost 7 bases, and 15 bases lay in between. Looked up from germline, CDR1 is MDHEN and CDR2 is SYDVKM. CDR3 nucleotide sequence: TGTGCCAGCAGTTTAAGGGGGTACGAGGGGCAGCCCCAGCATTTT. It is translated as CASSLRGYEGQPQHF. Using reference TRBV28 and TRBJ1-5 for the parts outside the CDR3, the full variable domain is DVKVTQSSRYLVKRTGEKVFLECVQDMDHENMFWYRQDPGLGLRLIYFSYDVKMKEKGDIPEGYSVSREKKERFSLILESASTNQTSMYLCASSLRGYEGQPQHFGDGTRLSIL.

The chain recombines TRBV29-1 with TRBJ2-7, with D tentatively TRBD1 (6 bases). Trimming left V 6 bases short and J 6 bases short, with 15 bases between. The length of the CDR3 is 12 residues. Germline V gene data show CDR1 as SQVTM and CDR2 as ANQGSEA. The CDR3 DNA follows: TGCAGCGTGCGGTCGACAGGCATCGAGCAGTACTTC. It encodes CSVRSTGIEQYF.

This clone was found a few times. The rearrangement links TRBV19 to TRBJ1-6; D perhaps matches TRBD1 (5 bases). V was pared by 3 bases and J by 10 bases, with 13 bases between. Germline assignment: CDR1 LNHDA and CDR2 SQIVND (reference sequence). This CDR3 is built from 14 residues. This chain's CDR3 is CASSIGGVYSPLHF. DNA for the CDR3: TGTGCCAGTAGTATCGGAGGGGTCTACTCACCCCTCCACTTT.

J is TRBJ1-6 and V is TRBV19; D gene ambiguous. The germline V gene has CDR1 LNHDA and CDR2 SQIVND (reference sequence). CDR3 length equals 14 residues. V was clipped by 3 bases and J by 7 bases, with 10 bases between them. The CDR3 loop reads CASSMFEGNSPLHF. CDR3 DNA: TGTGCCAGTAGTATGTTCGAGGGAAATTCACCCCTCCACTTT.

This clone came up once. This chain connects TRBV6-4 to TRBJ1-6; no clear D gene. The CDR3 length is 13 residues. Germline V CDR1 and CDR2: MRHNA, SNTAGT. V lost 3 bases to trimming and J lost 7 bases, with 7 bases between them. CDR3 DNA sequence: TGTGCCAGCAGTGAATCGCAGAATTCACCCCTCCACTTT. This codes for CASSESQNSPLHF.

This chain uses TRBV28 with TRBJ1-1, with D hard to call. Trimming took 6 bases from V and 0 from J, leaving 14 bases between them. Per germline, CDR1 MDHEN and CDR2 SYDVKM. The CDR3 is 15 residues long. DNA for the CDR3: TGTGCCAGCAGCCTGTCCGGGATCCTGAACACTGAAGCTTTCTTT. Translating it yields CASSLSGILNTEAFF.

This chain links TRBV7-2 with TRBJ1-2; no reliable D call. V was trimmed by 2 bases and J by 3 bases, leaving 10 bases between them. CDR1 is SGHTA and CDR2 is FQGNSA in the germline V gene. The CDR3 sequence is 14 residues long. CDR3 protein: CASSLLRTDYGYTF. CDR3 DNA: TGTGCCAGCAGCTTACTTAGGACGGACTATGGCTACACCTTC.

The CDR3: CAISGGQGTGELFF. DNA of the CDR3: TGTGCCATCAGTGGGGGACAGGGCACCGGGGAGCTGTTTTTT. V is TRBV10-3 and J is TRBJ2-2; 9 nucleotides match TRBD1. The CDR3 loop spans 14 amino acids. Germline V gene lookup returns CDR1 ENHRY and CDR2 SYGVKD. The junction had 1 base not matched to a gene; V was cut back by 4 bases and J by 4 bases.

This rearrangement joins TRBV28 to TRBJ1-1; D gene uncertain. Per germline, CDR1 MDHEN and CDR2 SYDVKM. V shed 6 bases and J shed 11 bases, with 16 bases lying between them. The CDR3 consists of 12 residues. CDR3 DNA: TGTGCCAGCAGCCTCGCTGAGGTTAGTGCTTTCTTT. This codes for CASSLAEVSAFF.